This T cell receptor (beta chain) was found in a study of high-grade serous ovarian cancer treatment subgroups. Notes on the study in general: Higher neoantigen levels went with greater TCR clonal relatedness.

Tumor tissue was taken before any definitive surgery or chemotherapy was given. Using immunoSEQ multiplex PCR, the repertoire was profiled, and TCRdb retains in-frame clones only, with some absent. The table records thousands of clones, roughly 76% of them present only once. After removal of 3 bases from V and 3 bases from J, the junction contained 6 bases not matched to a gene. Germline V gene data show CDR1 as GTSNPN and CDR2 as SVGIG (reference sequence). CDR3 length equals 15 residues. Turning to this clone: What it recognizes is unknown.

The V gene is TRBV30, the J gene TRBJ2-3, with TRBD1 matching over 10 bases. Source material: tumor tissue. The receptor was derived from a human donor with high-grade serous ovarian cancer. CDR3 region: CAWRGGQGWTDTQYF. CDR3 nucleotides: TGTGCCTGGAGGGGGGGACAGGGGTGGACAGATACGCAGTATTTT. The whole variable domain, filled in from reference TRBV30 and TRBJ2-3, reads SQTIHQWPATLVQPVGSPLSLECTVEGTSNPNLYWYRQAAGRGLQLLFYSVGIGQISSEVPQNLSASRPQDRQFILSSKKLLLSDSGFYLCAWRGGQGWTDTQYFGPGTRLTVL.